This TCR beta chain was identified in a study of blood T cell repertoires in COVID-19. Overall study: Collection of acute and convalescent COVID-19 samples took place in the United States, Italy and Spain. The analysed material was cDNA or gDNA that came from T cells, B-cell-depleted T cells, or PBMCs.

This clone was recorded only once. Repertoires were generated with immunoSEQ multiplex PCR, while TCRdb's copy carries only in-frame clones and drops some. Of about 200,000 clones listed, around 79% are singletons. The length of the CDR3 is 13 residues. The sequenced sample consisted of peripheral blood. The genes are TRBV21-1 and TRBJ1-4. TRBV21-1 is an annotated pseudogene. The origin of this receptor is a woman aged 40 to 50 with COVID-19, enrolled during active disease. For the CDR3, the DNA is TGTGCCAGCAGCAAGGGAGGTTCGGGAAAACTGTTTTTT. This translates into CASSKGGSGKLFF.